These T cell receptor beta chains were read from a single sample in a study of identical twins. TCRdb reprocessed the 5' RACE reads with MiXCR, giving one entry per CDR3 protein. The sample carries fewer than 900,000 distinct CDR3 sequences, 18% recorded once. The data were also submitted as part of a second study, on T cells expressing NK-cell markers.

Sequencing used PBMCs. Receptor source: a young woman in good health. Both conserved end residues are part of each CDR3. The order of the fields is D gene, clone size, J gene, V gene, CDR3 length, CDR3 protein, CDR3 DNA. D genes are given only for firm matches. Rows may omit the clone size; those that give it use once, few, many or a size class.

>NA|NA|TRBJ2-3|TRBV6-1|16
CASSGRLTVGFDTQYF
TGTGCCAGCAGTGGACGACTAACTGTGGGTTTCGATACGCAGTATTTT
>NA|many|TRBJ2-3|TRBV5-5|13
CASSSASTDTQYF
TGTGCCAGCTCTAGCGCGAGCACAGATACGCAGTATTTT
>NA|few|TRBJ2-3|TRBV24-1|13
CATSEPTADTQYF
TGTGCCACCAGTGAGCCGACAGCAGATACGCAGTATTTT
>TRBD1|few|TRBJ2-1|TRBV5-1|14
CASSLATRGNEQFF
TGCGCCAGCAGCTTAGCTACCAGGGGGAATGAGCAGTTCTTC
>TRBD2|NA|TRBJ2-1|TRBV18|15
CASSHGTSGSPTQFF
TGTGCCAGCTCACACGGGACTAGCGGGAGCCCGACGCAGTTCTTC
>NA|NA|TRBJ2-3|TRBV27|17
CASRRWNMAGSTDTQYF
TGTGCCAGCAGGCGATGGAATATGGCAGGGAGCACAGATACGCAGTATTTT
>TRBD1|NA|TRBJ1-2|TRBV4-2|15
CASSHGDRDNEGYTF
TGTGCCAGCAGCCATGGGGACAGGGACAATGAAGGCTACACCTTC
>NA|few|TRBJ1-1|TRBV11-2|16
CASSLFRRGGDTEAFF
TGTGCCAGCAGCTTATTCAGACGGGGAGGGGACACTGAAGCTTTCTTT
>TRBD2|NA|TRBJ2-5|TRBV6-2/TRBV6-3|15
CASSYAGGAFKTQYF
TGTGCCAGCAGTTATGCGGGAGGCGCTTTTAAGACCCAGTACTTC
>TRBD2|NA|TRBJ2-1|TRBV6-4|14
CASIAGVPYNEQFF
TGTGCCAGCATAGCGGGAGTCCCCTACAATGAGCAGTTCTTC
>TRBD2|NA|TRBJ2-7|TRBV12-3/TRBV12-4|15
CASSIGTSGSYEQYF
TGTGCCAGCAGCATCGGGACTAGCGGGAGCTACGAGCAGTACTTC
>NA|few|TRBJ2-5|TRBV11-2|15
CASSSWDWGEETQYF
TGTGCCAGCAGCTCCTGGGACTGGGGGGAGGAGACCCAGTACTTC
>TRBD2|few|TRBJ2-1|TRBV10-3|16
CAISGGRSGSSNEQFF
TGTGCCATCAGTGGGGGCAGGAGCGGGAGTTCTAATGAGCAGTTCTTC
>NA|NA|TRBJ1-3|TRBV6-1|13
CASSIKKGYTIYF
TGTGCCAGCTCCATAAAGAAAGGATACACCATATATTTT
>TRBD2|NA|TRBJ2-5|TRBV20-1|17
CSARDLAGAAYQETQYF
TGCAGTGCTAGAGATCTGGCGGGAGCGGCGTACCAAGAGACCCAGTACTTC
>NA|few|TRBJ2-7|TRBV15|12
CATSRDSGSPYF
TGTGCCACCAGCAGAGATTCCGGCTCTCCGTACTTC
>NA|few|TRBJ2-2|TRBV7-9|15
CASSLYTLNTGELFF
TGTGCCAGCAGCTTATACACCCTGAACACCGGGGAGCTGTTTTTT
>NA|few|TRBJ2-1|TRBV5-5|14
CASSLLQGRNEQFF
TGTGCCAGCAGCCTTTTACAGGGACGAAATGAGCAGTTCTTC
>TRBD2|NA|TRBJ2-7|TRBV6-2/TRBV6-3|14
CASSWTREGDEQYF
TGTGCCAGCTCCTGGACGCGGGAGGGGGACGAGCAGTACTTC
>TRBD1|few|TRBJ2-7|TRBV6-1|16
CASSDIGTARTYEQYF
TGTGCCAGCAGTGACATTGGGACAGCGAGAACCTACGAGCAGTACTTC
>NA|few|TRBJ2-7|TRBV20-1|13
CSARGVGVDEQYF
TGCAGTGCCCGCGGGGTCGGAGTGGACGAGCAGTACTTC
>TRBD2|NA|TRBJ2-5|TRBV12-5|14
CASGSGLTQETQYF
TGTGCTAGTGGTTCGGGACTAACCCAAGAGACCCAGTACTTC
>NA|NA|TRBJ2-3|TRBV9|16
CASSPTQGPDRDTQYF
TGTGCCAGCAGCCCGACCCAAGGGCCCGACCGGGATACGCAGTATTTT
>TRBD2|NA|TRBJ2-2|TRBV29-1|13
CMIAGNNTGELFF
TGCATGATAGCGGGGAATAACACCGGGGAGCTGTTTTTT
>TRBD2|NA|TRBJ2-1|TRBV29-1|15
CSVDEGLAGGGEQFF
TGCAGCGTCGATGAGGGACTAGCGGGAGGCGGTGAGCAGTTCTTC
>TRBD2|few|TRBJ2-2|TRBV19|15
CASILGASGTGELFF
TGTGCCAGTATCCTGGGAGCTAGCGGGACCGGGGAGCTGTTTTTT
>TRBD2|few|TRBJ2-1|TRBV12-3/TRBV12-4|15
CASSSPPRGDNEQFF
TGTGCCAGCAGTTCCCCTCCCCGGGGGGACAATGAGCAGTTCTTC
>NA|few|TRBJ1-5|TRBV3-1|14
CASSQGHRDQPQHF
TGTGCCAGCAGCCAAGGGCACAGGGATCAGCCCCAGCATTTT
>NA|NA|TRBJ1-6|TRBV20-1|14
CSATKTALRSPLHF
TGCAGTGCTACCAAGACTGCCTTGAGATCACCCCTCCACTTT
>TRBD2|NA|TRBJ2-7|TRBV27|15
CASTSVGTRPHEQYF
TGTGCCAGCACCTCGGTCGGGACTAGACCCCACGAGCAGTACTTC
>TRBD1|NA|TRBJ2-1|TRBV5-6|15
CASSLNRDRYNEQFF
TGTGCCAGCAGCCTTAACCGGGACAGATACAATGAGCAGTTCTTC
>NA|NA|TRBJ2-7|TRBV20-1|13
CSARETSSYEQYF
TGCAGTGCTAGAGAGACTAGCTCCTACGAGCAGTACTTC